This T cell receptor (beta chain) was captured in a study of CD8 T cells in Susac syndrome. It was negative isolation that provided the CD8+ and CD4+ T cells, whereas TEMRA cells were enriched by FACS. CDR1 is SGDLS and CDR2 is YYNGEE in the germline V gene. V trimming: 5 bases; J trimming: 6 bases; junction bases outside the gene matches: 8. The CDR3 sequence is 14 residues long. An input of roughly 0.5 to 1 ug of RNA was subjected to reverse transcription using random hexamers. In TCRdb, the immunoSEQ multiplex PCR reads were re-called with MiXCR into one record per CDR3 protein. The table has some 300,000 distinct CDR3 sequences, approximately 85% seen once.

This chain uses TRBV9 with TRBJ1-5; 7 bases map to TRBD1. Sequencing used CD8+ T cells from PBMCs. The origin of this receptor is a human donor with multiple sclerosis. CDR3 DNA sequence: TGTGCCAGCAGTGAGACAGGGAGTAGTCAGCCCCAGCATTTT. Translated: CASSETGSSQPQHF.